A single sample is the source of the 26 T cell receptor beta chains below, sequenced in a study of cytomegalovirus exposure and HLA in healthy donors. It was with 60 Vbeta and 13 Jbeta primers that the PCR ran. This table comes from immunoSEQ multiplex PCR, and its TCRdb copy is limited to in-frame clones, with some not included. The table records some 140,000 clones, about four fifths of them present only once. The source material was PBMCs. The receptors were sampled from a man in his thirties or forties in good health and CMV-seropositive.

The V gene is TRBV7-9, the J gene TRBJ1-2, with D maybe TRBD1 (6 bases). Trimming left V 5 bases short and J 4 bases short, with 17 bases between. There are 15 residues in the CDR3. Germline CDR1 is SEHNR and CDR2 is FQNEAQ (reference sequence). The CDR3 region has the DNA TGTGCCAGCAGCCCGTGGACAGACTCCAGCTATGGCTACACCTTC. Residues: CASSPWTDSSYGYTF. Variable domain in full (rest from reference TRBV7-9 and TRBJ1-2): DTGVSQNPRHKITKRGQNVTFRCDPISEHNRLYWYRQTLGQGPEFLTYFQNEAQLEKSRLLSDRFSAERPKGSFSTLEIQRTEQGDSAMYLCASSPWTDSSYGYTFGSGTRLTVV.

The chain recombines TRBV28 with TRBJ2-7; 9 bases line up with TRBD1. The J segment lost 3 bases and the V segment lost 5 bases, leaving 11 bases of the junction unmatched. Germline lookup yields CDR1 MDHEN and CDR2 SYDVKM. CDR3 length: 16 residues. The CDR3 DNA sequence: TGTGCCAGCAGTCTGTACCGGGACAGGGCAGACTACGAGCAGTACTTC. Amino acid sequence: CASSLYRDRADYEQYF.

This chain connects TRBV19 to TRBJ2-7; D is possibly TRBD2 (6 bases). The CDR3 spans 14 residues. Germline CDR1 is LNHDA and CDR2 is SQIVND (reference sequence). V lost 4 bases and J lost 5, with 15 bases in between. The CDR3 nucleotides read TGTGCCAGTAGTAGCGGGACCGGGGCCCACGAGCAGTACTTC. Residues: CASSSGTGAHEQYF.

This chain joins TRBV19 and TRBJ2-1; 7 bases align to TRBD2. Looked up from germline, CDR1 is LNHDA and CDR2 is SQIVND (reference sequence). The CDR3 is 15 residues long. V lost 5 bases to trimming and J lost 3 bases; unmatched junction nucleotides: 7. Here the CDR3 reads CASSAPSGLYNEQFF. Here the CDR3 DNA reads TGTGCCAGTAGTGCCCCTAGCGGCCTCTACAATGAGCAGTTCTTC.

The chain links TRBV5-6 to TRBJ1-1; TRBD1 agrees at 7 bases. This CDR3 spans 14 amino acids. Germline loops: CDR1 SGHDT, CDR2 YYEEEE. V lost 4 bases to trimming and J lost 4 bases; unmatched junction nucleotides: 7. Here the CDR3 reads CASSLNRGGTEAFF. DNA of the CDR3: TGTGCCAGCAGCCTTAACAGGGGAGGCACTGAAGCTTTCTTT.

The CDR3 protein is CASSVAGGPDNEQFF. Here the CDR3 DNA reads TGCGCCAGCAGCGTGGCGGGGGGGCCGGATAATGAGCAGTTCTTC. The V and J genes are TRBV4-1 and TRBJ2-1; 9 bases fit TRBD2. The V segment lost 5 bases and the J segment 7 bases; nucleotides outside the gene matches: 9. Germline assignment: CDR1 MGHRA and CDR2 YSYEKL. The CDR3 is 15 amino acids.

The CDR3 DNA reads TGTGCCAGCAGACAGGCGGGGAATCAGCCCCAGCATTTT. Translated: CASRQAGNQPQHF. The chain carries TRBV28 and TRBJ1-5; perhaps TRBD1 as D (5 bases). CDR1 is MDHEN, CDR2 SYDVKM, per germline. This CDR3 spans 13 amino acids. V shed 6 bases and J shed 4 bases, with 10 bases lying between them.

The rearrangement uses TRBV7-6 and TRBJ2-7; 14 nucleotides agree with TRBD2. The CDR3 runs 16 residues. Germline trimming cut 5 bases from V and 3 bases from J; bases unmatched to any gene: 6. Germline CDR1 SGHVS, CDR2 FNYEAQ. The CDR3 here is CASSNSGTSGSYEQYF. As DNA, the CDR3 is TGTGCCAGCAGCAACTCCGGGACTAGCGGGAGCTACGAGCAGTACTTC.

This chain uses TRBV5-6 with TRBJ2-5, with D possibly being TRBD2 (5 bases). Trimming cost V 0 bases and J 5 bases, with 8 bases left between them. Looked up from germline, CDR1 is SGHDT and CDR2 is YYEEEE. This CDR3 has 13 residues. CDR3: CASSLEPGETQYF. DNA of the CDR3: TGTGCCAGCAGCTTGGAGCCGGGGGAGACCCAGTACTTC.

The chain employs TRBV30 and TRBJ1-5; 12 nucleotides agree with TRBD1. Unmatched junction bases numbered 3, after V lost 3 bases and J lost 0 bases. The CDR3 is 16 residues long. Germline V gives CDR1 GTSNPN, CDR2 SVGIG (reference sequence). CDR3 residues: CAWRGTGGHSNQPQHF. The CDR3 DNA reads as TGTGCCTGGAGAGGGACAGGGGGCCATAGCAATCAGCCCCAGCATTTT.

The genes are TRBV7-8 and TRBJ2-5; 7 bases are a match to TRBD1. The CDR3 spans 18 residues. V lost 5 bases to trimming and J lost 0 bases; unmatched junction nucleotides: 15. Germline V gene data show CDR1 as SGHVS and CDR2 as FQNEAQ. The CDR3 loop reads CASSPLILPGQHQETQYF. Written as DNA, the CDR3 is TGTGCCAGCAGCCCACTAATATTGCCGGGACAGCACCAAGAGACCCAGTACTTC. The full variable domain, with the rest looked up from reference TRBV7-8 and TRBJ2-5, is GAGVSQSPRYKVAKRGQDVALRCDPISGHVSLFWYQQALGQGPEFLTYFQNEAQLDKSGLPSDRFFAERPEGSVSTLKIQRTQQEDSAVYLCASSPLILPGQHQETQYFGPGTRLLVL.

This chain joins TRBV11-1 and TRBJ2-5, with unresolved D. The germline V gene has CDR1 SGHAT and CDR2 FQDESV (reference sequence). The CDR3 contains 14 residues. Trimming shortened V by 2 bases and J by 5 bases, and 12 bases separated the two germline ends. CDR3 DNA: TGTGCCAGCAGCTTATCTGGGTTCGGGGAGACCCAGTACTTC. Encoded protein: CASSLSGFGETQYF.

This sequence joins TRBV28 and TRBJ1-2, with D possibly matching TRBD1 (6 bases). This CDR3 is 15 amino acids long. V lost 4 bases and J 8 bases, leaving 20 bases between the germline ends. Germline V gene sequence: CDR1 MDHEN, CDR2 SYDVKM. CDR3 sequence reads: CASSYQGGTEYGYTF. The CDR3 DNA reads as TGTGCCAGCAGTTACCAAGGGGGAACGGAGTACGGCTACACCTTC.

V is TRBV7-8 and J is TRBJ2-1; the D gene is possibly TRBD1 (5 bases). The CDR3 loop spans 16 amino acids. Germline assignment: CDR1 SGHVS and CDR2 FQNEAQ. The germline V and J ends were trimmed by 2 bases and 2 bases, with 13 bases remaining between them. The CDR3 DNA reads TGTGCCAGCAGCTTAAAAAGGACACCAGCCTACAATGAGCAGTTCTTC. Translation gives CASSLKRTPAYNEQFF.

This clone was picked up one time. This sequence joins TRBV27 and TRBJ2-7; the D is unclear. The germline gives CDR1 MNHEY, CDR2 SMNVEV (reference sequence). The CDR3 is 13 residues long. Trimming removed 4 bases from V and 7 bases from J, with 14 bases in between. CDR3 in DNA: TGTGCCAGCAGTTGGCAGGCCCGACGGGAGCAGTACTTC. This sequence encodes CASSWQARREQYF.

This chain joins TRBV5-1 and TRBJ2-3; D is unresolved. This CDR3 is 15 amino acids long. V was shortened by 4 bases and J by 0 bases, with 12 bases between the two germline ends. CDR1 and CDR2 (germline): SGHRS, YFSETQ. The CDR3 spells CASSGRGSSTDTQYF. For the CDR3, the DNA is TGCGCCAGCAGCGGTAGAGGTTCTAGCACAGATACGCAGTATTTT.

The chain links TRBV11-2 to TRBJ2-5; D unclear. This CDR3 has 14 residues. V lost 2 bases, J lost 5 bases, and 12 bases lay in between. Germline V gives CDR1 SGHAT, CDR2 FQNNGV. The chain's CDR3 is CASSLREPAETQYF. CDR3 DNA sequence: TGTGCCAGCAGCTTAAGAGAGCCTGCGGAGACCCAGTACTTC.

This clone was recorded a few times. J is TRBJ2-2 and V is TRBV7-9; D gene ambiguous. The CDR3 totals 12 residues. V was clipped by 6 bases and J by 6 bases, with 8 bases between them. Germline CDR1 SEHNR, CDR2 FQNEAQ (reference sequence). In nucleotides, the CDR3 is TGTGCCAGCAGACTAAACGCCGGGGAGCTGTTTTTT. This gives the protein CASRLNAGELFF. The full variable domain, in which reference TRBV7-9 and TRBJ2-2 provide the parts outside the CDR3, is DTGVSQNPRHKITKRGQNVTFRCDPISEHNRLYWYRQTLGQGPEFLTYFQNEAQLEKSRLLSDRFSAERPKGSFSTLEIQRTEQGDSAMYLCASRLNAGELFFGEGSRLTVL.

This sequence joins TRBV7-2 and TRBJ1-1; TRBD1 might be the D (6 bases). Germline V CDR1 and CDR2: SGHTA, FQGNSA. This CDR3 region has 16 residues. V was trimmed by 1 base and J by 1 base, leaving 13 bases between them. CDR3 region: CASSLVEGGRNTEAFF. Written as DNA, the CDR3 is TGTGCCAGCAGCTTAGTAGAGGGGGGGAGGAACACTGAAGCTTTCTTT.

This clone was counted a few times. CDR3 in amino acids: CASSLFGGIRNTEAFF. CDR3 DNA: TGTGCCAGCAGTTTATTTGGAGGGATTAGGAACACTGAAGCTTTCTTT. V usage is TRBV28 and J usage is TRBJ1-1, with no clear D. V was pared by 1 base and J by 1 base, with 13 bases between. The CDR3 extends over 16 amino acids. Germline V CDR1 and CDR2: MDHEN, SYDVKM.

The chain recombines TRBV11-3 with TRBJ2-1; 10 bases are shared with TRBD1. CDR1 and CDR2 (germline): SGHNT, YENEEA. J gave up 6 bases and V 5 bases, and 4 bases lay outside the gene matches. CDR3 length: 14 amino acids. CDR3 nucleotides: TGTGCCAGCAGCCTCCGGGACAGGGGCAATGAGCAGTTCTTC. Translating gives CASSLRDRGNEQFF.

The CDR3 region is CASSFTGGLYNEQFF. The CDR3, as DNA: TGCGCCAGCAGCTTTACAGGGGGCCTCTACAATGAGCAGTTCTTC. V usage is TRBV5-1 and J usage is TRBJ2-1; 9 bases are a match to TRBD1. Trimming at V came to 2 bases and at J to 3 bases, leaving 3 bases not matched to a gene. The germline V gene encodes CDR1 SGHRS and CDR2 YFSETQ. The CDR3 totals 15 residues.

The chain carries TRBV7-7 and TRBJ1-3, with 7 bases fitting TRBD1. Germline V gene sequence: CDR1 SSHAT, CDR2 FNYEAQ (reference sequence). This CDR3 contains 17 residues. With V trimmed by 5 bases and J by 5 bases, 15 bases remained unmatched. The DNA for the CDR3 is TGTGCCAGCAGCCCATCCCGTGGGGACAGCCTCCGAAACACCATATATTTT. Amino acid sequence: CASSPSRGDSLRNTIYF.

This chain uses TRBV9 with TRBJ1-6; a possible D gene is TRBD1 (5 bases). CDR1 is SGDLS, CDR2 YYNGEE, per germline. This CDR3 is built from 18 residues. Deletions cut 4 bases from V and 7 bases from J, with 24 bases between. In DNA, the CDR3 is TGTGCCAGCAGCCCGACTATTAGGGGCGGGACGGACAATTCACCCCTCCACTTT. Translated: CASSPTIRGGTDNSPLHF.

V is TRBV30 and J is TRBJ1-2; no definite D call. CDR3 length: 14 residues. V lost 3 bases to trimming and J lost 4 bases, with 15 bases between them. In germline, CDR1 is GTSNPN, CDR2 SVGIG (reference sequence). In DNA, the CDR3 is TGTGCCTGGAGACCCCGGGAAGATAGCTATGGCTACACCTTC. This codes for CAWRPREDSYGYTF.

V gene TRBV9 combines with J gene TRBJ2-5; 10 bases are a match to TRBD2. Germline CDR1 SGDLS, CDR2 YYNGEE. The V and J ends lost 4 bases and 3 bases, in that order; junction bases with no gene match: 6. CDR3 length: 15 residues. CDR3 nucleotide sequence: TGTGCCAGCAGCCTCCAAGCGGGAGGGAAAGAGACCCAGTACTTC. Residues: CASSLQAGGKETQYF.